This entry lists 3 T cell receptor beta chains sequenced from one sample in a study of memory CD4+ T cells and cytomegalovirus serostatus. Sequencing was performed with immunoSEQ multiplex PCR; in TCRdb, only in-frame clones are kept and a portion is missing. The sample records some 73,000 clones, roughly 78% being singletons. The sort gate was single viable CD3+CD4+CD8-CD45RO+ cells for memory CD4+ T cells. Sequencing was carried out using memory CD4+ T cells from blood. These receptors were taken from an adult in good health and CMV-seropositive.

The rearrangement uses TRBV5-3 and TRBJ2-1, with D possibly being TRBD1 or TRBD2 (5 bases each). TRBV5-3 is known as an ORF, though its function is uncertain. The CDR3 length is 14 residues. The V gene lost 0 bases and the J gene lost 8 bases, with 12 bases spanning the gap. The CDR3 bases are TGTGCCAGAAGCTTGGGACAGCGGTTAGATGAGCAGTTCTTC. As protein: CARSLGQRLDEQFF.

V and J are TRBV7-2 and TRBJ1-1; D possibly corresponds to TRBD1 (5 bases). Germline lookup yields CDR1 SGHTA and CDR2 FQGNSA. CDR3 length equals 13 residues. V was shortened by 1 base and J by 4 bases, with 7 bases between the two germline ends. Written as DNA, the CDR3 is TGTGCCAGCAGCTTAGAAGGGGTCACTGAAGCTTTCTTT. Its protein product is CASSLEGVTEAFF.

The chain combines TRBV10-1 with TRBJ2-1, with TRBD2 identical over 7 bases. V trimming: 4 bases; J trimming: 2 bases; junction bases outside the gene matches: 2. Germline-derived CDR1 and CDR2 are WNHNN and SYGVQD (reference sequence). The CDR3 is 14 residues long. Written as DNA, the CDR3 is TGCGCCAGCAGTGGAGGACTAGCCTACAATGAGCAGTTCTTC. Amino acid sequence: CASSGGLAYNEQFF.